This TCR beta chain was found in a study of T cell responses to AZD1222 COVID-19 vaccine. The CDR3 loop spans 12 amino acids. Deletions cut 6 bases from V and 10 bases from J, with 12 bases between. This clone was detected once. Its antigen is as yet unknown. Here immunoSEQ multiplex PCR was the method, and the copy in TCRdb shows in-frame clones only, minus some. The table records 150,000 or so clones, roughly nine tenths of them present only once. General study points: Reportedly, nearly half the spike-specific TCRs target unmutated variant regions.

The rearrangement links TRBV12-3 or TRBV12-4 to TRBJ2-2; a weak D match, TRBD1 (6 bases). Specimen: peripheral blood, collected on day 0 of AZD1222 vaccination. This receptor was taken from an adult in good health. Here the CDR3 DNA reads TGTGCCAGCAGCAACAGGGCTGTGGAGCTGTTTTTT. It specifies CASSNRAVELFF.